The 12 T cell receptor beta chains below all came from one sample that was sequenced in a study of shared clonotypes between healthy human individuals. TCRdb's copy holds only in-frame clones and misses some; the assay was immunoSEQ multiplex PCR. This sample has 150,000 to 200,000 clones, with 90% to 95% found just once. Specimen: naive CD4+ T cells sorted from blood. Subset given: CD45RA+ positively selected. These receptors originate from a woman in her thirties in good health.

In this sample, this clone turned up once. The rearrangement joins TRBV2 to TRBJ2-5, with 7 nucleotides matching TRBD1. TRBJ2-7 matches the DNA end more closely, so the J call is doubtful. Germline V gene sequence: CDR1 SNHLY, CDR2 FYNNEI. The CDR3 is 12 amino acids. Here the CDR3 reads CASRQGTYEQYF. The CDR3 DNA reads TGTGCCAGCAGACAGGGGACCTACGAGCAGTACTTC.

The V call is TRBV4-1, the J call TRBJ2-5; perhaps TRBD1 as D (6 bases). The CDR3 consists of 15 residues. Trimming stripped 2 bases from V and 11 bases from J, with 21 bases between. The V gene's germline CDR1 is MGHRA and CDR2 YSYEKL. CDR3 sequence (DNA): TGCGCCAGCAGCCAAACCGGGACATCACACTCCCAGCAGTACTTC. Protein sequence: CASSQTGTSHSQQYF.

The chain combines TRBV7-2 with TRBJ2-3; D is perhaps TRBD1 or TRBD2 (6 bases each). The germline CDR1 and CDR2 sequences are SGHTA and FQGNSA. CDR3 length: 17 amino acids. Trimming removed 3 bases at V and 0 bases at J, with 16 bases between. CDR3 bases: TGTGCCAGCAGCTTGGGGGCGGGGCTCCTTAGCACAGATACGCAGTATTTT. It codes for CASSLGAGLLSTDTQYF.

The CDR3 region has the DNA TGTGCCAGCAGGACGATGGGTAGCGGGAGAGAGACCCAGTACTTC. This encodes CASRTMGSGRETQYF. The genes are TRBV5-6 and TRBJ2-5; TRBD2 agrees at 9 bases. The CDR3 has 15 amino acids. Germline lookup yields CDR1 SGHDT and CDR2 YYEEEE. V trimming: 5 bases; J trimming: 4 bases; junction bases outside the gene matches: 9.

V is TRBV5-8 and J is TRBJ2-7; TRBD1 matches at 8 bases. Germline V gives CDR1 SGHTS, CDR2 YDEGEE. Trimming cost V 2 bases and J 3 bases; bases outside gene matches: 16. The CDR3 contains 18 residues. The CDR3 loop is CASSFHQETGGYDYEQYF. CDR3 nucleotides: TGTGCCAGCAGCTTTCACCAGGAAACAGGGGGTTATGACTACGAGCAGTACTTC. The entire variable domain, with the rest obtained from reference TRBV5-8 and TRBJ2-7, is as follows: EAGVTQSPTHLIKTRGQQATLRCSPISGHTSVYWYQQALGLGLQFLLWYDEGEERNRGNFPPRFSGRQFPNYSSELNVNALELEDSALYLCASSFHQETGGYDYEQYFGPGTRLTVT.

The rearrangement uses TRBV28 and TRBJ1-5; D unclear. The CDR3 extends over 12 amino acids. The germline V and J ends were trimmed by 8 bases and 5 bases, with 10 bases remaining between them. Looked up from germline, CDR1 is MDHEN and CDR2 is SYDVKM. This chain's CDR3 is CASGNQDQPQHF. The CDR3 DNA is TGTGCCAGCGGGAATCAGGATCAGCCCCAGCATTTT.

J is TRBJ2-7 and V is TRBV19; unclear D gene. The V gene's germline CDR1 is LNHDA and CDR2 SQIVND (reference sequence). Trimming took 6 bases from V and 2 from J, leaving 14 bases between them. The CDR3 is 14 amino acids. The CDR3 is CASSSQTATYEQYF. In DNA, the CDR3 is TGTGCCAGTAGCAGCCAGACCGCCACCTACGAGCAGTACTTC.

J is TRBJ1-2 and V is TRBV5-6; D remains ambiguous. CDR1 and CDR2 from the germline V gene are SGHDT and YYEEEE. There are 13 residues in the CDR3. V lost 3 bases to trimming and J lost 3 bases, with 9 bases between them. The CDR3 region is CASSWARDYGYTF. CDR3 nucleotides: TGTGCCAGCAGCTGGGCCCGGGACTATGGCTACACCTTC.

The chain couples TRBV28 to TRBJ2-7; possibly TRBD2 for D (5 bases). V gave up 3 bases and J gave up 6 bases, with 15 bases separating them. Germline loops: CDR1 MDHEN, CDR2 SYDVKM. The CDR3 runs to 14 residues. The CDR3 region has the DNA TGTGCCAGCAGTTTTTGGGGAGAGGTGGGCGAGCAGTACTTC. Its protein product is CASSFWGEVGEQYF.

The chain carries TRBV28 and TRBJ1-2, with D perhaps matching TRBD1 (5 bases). Looked up from germline, CDR1 is MDHEN and CDR2 is SYDVKM. This CDR3 contains 14 residues. V dropped 5 bases and J dropped 5 bases, with 15 bases sitting between them. The CDR3 spells CASSLPQGAYGYTF. In DNA, the CDR3 is TGTGCCAGCAGTCTCCCCCAGGGAGCGTATGGCTACACCTTC.

The chain employs TRBV28 and TRBJ1-5; D call uncertain. This CDR3 contains 16 residues. The germline V and J ends were trimmed by 7 bases and 1 base, with 17 bases remaining between them. CDR1 and CDR2 from the germline V gene are MDHEN and SYDVKM. The chain's CDR3 is CASTPSTGWSNQPQHF. CDR3 bases: TGTGCCAGCACTCCGTCGACGGGCTGGAGCAATCAGCCCCAGCATTTT.

The chain couples TRBV28 to TRBJ2-3; maybe TRBD2 (6 bases). Per germline, CDR1 MDHEN and CDR2 SYDVKM. The CDR3 is 13 residues long. Deletions cut 5 bases from V and 4 bases from J, with 10 bases between. CDR3 protein: CASSQGGADTQYF. CDR3 DNA sequence: TGTGCCAGCAGTCAAGGAGGGGCAGATACGCAGTATTTT. The full variable domain, in which reference TRBV28 and TRBJ2-3 provide the parts outside the CDR3, is DVKVTQSSRYLVKRTGEKVFLECVQDMDHENMFWYRQDPGLGLRLIYFSYDVKMKEKGDIPEGYSVSREKKERFSLILESASTNQTSMYLCASSQGGADTQYFGPGTRLTVL.